The source of this TCR beta chain is a study of blood T cells in healthy people across ages. Overall study results and limits: Among long-lived donors, naive CD4+ cells were more numerous and diversity higher than in aged donors.

Concerning this clonotype: The antigen remains unidentified. One end of the junction is discordant with germline, which a read error may explain.

Drawing of peripheral blood yielded about 10 milliliters from each donor. This CDR3 has 13 residues. Germline V gene data show CDR1 as MNHEY and CDR2 as SVGAGI. The use of a sample-barcoded 5' primer and a J-beta primer mix characterized a second PCR of roughly 6 to 11 cycles. Samples each returned at least 3 million CDR3-containing paired-end reads. One entry per CDR3 protein results from TCRdb running MiXCR on the 5' RACE reads. This repertoire shows approximately 320,000 distinct CDR3 sequences, roughly 26% found once; its top ten account for 29%. The chain links TRBV6-5 to TRBJ2-1, with 8 bases identical to TRBD1. This clonotype originated in a woman in her 70s in good health. Source material: blood. The CDR3 protein is CASSSHTGTGPIF. CDR3 sequence (DNA): TGTGCCAGCAGTTCCCACACCGGGACAGGACCCATCTTC.